This TCR beta chain emerged from a study of T cells after yellow fever vaccination. Overall study findings and caveats: Contaminants from the bulk population, in the form of abundant clonotypes, could be found in FACS-sorted repertoires. Reappearing after the booster were most of the clones from primary vaccination (about 96% CD4, 85% to 90% CD8).

Germline assignment: CDR1 ENHRY and CDR2 SYGVKD. The CDR3 extends over 14 amino acids. Losses at the gene ends were 5 bases for V and 3 bases for J; bases not matched to a gene: 3. TCRdb passed the 5' RACE reads through MiXCR, listing each CDR3 protein once. The sample records 65,000 to 70,000 distinct CDR3 sequences, roughly 6% being singletons. This clonotype was recorded at least ten times. Its cognate antigen is unknown. This TCR derives from a man aged 18 to 30 who received the YFV17D yellow fever vaccine. This specimen was CD4+ T cells sorted from PBMCs, taken more than 14 days after the first yellow fever vaccination. The V and J genes are TRBV10-3 and TRBJ2-2; 7 nucleotides align to TRBD1. The CDR3, as DNA: TGTGCCATCAGTTTGACAGGGCACACCGGGGAGCTGTTTTTT. Translated: CAISLTGHTGELFF.